This TCR beta chain originates from a study of T cells expressing NK-cell markers. Across the whole study: The authors derived TCR beta repertoires from sorted CD3+CD56+NKG2C+, CD3+CD56+NKG2C- and CD3+CD56-NKG2C+ T cells.

TCRdb reprocessed the 5' RACE reads and keeps a single row for each CDR3 protein, giving no DNA. The table counts about 370,000 distinct CDR3 sequences; approximately 11% lies in the top ten. CDR1 SGHRS and CDR2 YFSETQ come from the germline V gene. The CDR3 length is 17 residues. The gene calls are TRBV5-1 and TRBJ2-1; there is no DNA to check the TCRdb D call of TRBD1. Sequencing was done on a sample of blood T cells: a sorted CD56 or NKG2C T cell subset, CD4+ or CD8+ T cells, or bulk PBMC T cells (not recorded which). This clonotype originated in a woman aged 45-65 years in good health. The CDR3 spells CASSVGPGSSSYNEQFF.